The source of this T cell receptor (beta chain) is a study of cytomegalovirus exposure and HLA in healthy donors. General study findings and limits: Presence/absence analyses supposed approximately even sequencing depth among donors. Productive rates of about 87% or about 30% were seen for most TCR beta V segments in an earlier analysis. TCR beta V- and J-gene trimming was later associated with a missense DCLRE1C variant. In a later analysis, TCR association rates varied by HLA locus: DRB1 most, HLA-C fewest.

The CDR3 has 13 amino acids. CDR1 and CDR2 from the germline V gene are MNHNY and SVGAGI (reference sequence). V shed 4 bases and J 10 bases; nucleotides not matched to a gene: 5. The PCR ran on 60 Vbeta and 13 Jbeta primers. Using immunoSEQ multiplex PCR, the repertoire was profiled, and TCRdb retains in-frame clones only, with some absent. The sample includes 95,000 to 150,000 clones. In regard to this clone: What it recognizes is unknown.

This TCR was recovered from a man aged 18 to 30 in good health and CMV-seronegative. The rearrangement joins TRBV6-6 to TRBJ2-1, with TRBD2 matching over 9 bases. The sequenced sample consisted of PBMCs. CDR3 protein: CASSSSGMSEQFF. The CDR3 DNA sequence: TGTGCCAGCAGTTCTAGCGGGATGAGCGAGCAGTTCTTC.